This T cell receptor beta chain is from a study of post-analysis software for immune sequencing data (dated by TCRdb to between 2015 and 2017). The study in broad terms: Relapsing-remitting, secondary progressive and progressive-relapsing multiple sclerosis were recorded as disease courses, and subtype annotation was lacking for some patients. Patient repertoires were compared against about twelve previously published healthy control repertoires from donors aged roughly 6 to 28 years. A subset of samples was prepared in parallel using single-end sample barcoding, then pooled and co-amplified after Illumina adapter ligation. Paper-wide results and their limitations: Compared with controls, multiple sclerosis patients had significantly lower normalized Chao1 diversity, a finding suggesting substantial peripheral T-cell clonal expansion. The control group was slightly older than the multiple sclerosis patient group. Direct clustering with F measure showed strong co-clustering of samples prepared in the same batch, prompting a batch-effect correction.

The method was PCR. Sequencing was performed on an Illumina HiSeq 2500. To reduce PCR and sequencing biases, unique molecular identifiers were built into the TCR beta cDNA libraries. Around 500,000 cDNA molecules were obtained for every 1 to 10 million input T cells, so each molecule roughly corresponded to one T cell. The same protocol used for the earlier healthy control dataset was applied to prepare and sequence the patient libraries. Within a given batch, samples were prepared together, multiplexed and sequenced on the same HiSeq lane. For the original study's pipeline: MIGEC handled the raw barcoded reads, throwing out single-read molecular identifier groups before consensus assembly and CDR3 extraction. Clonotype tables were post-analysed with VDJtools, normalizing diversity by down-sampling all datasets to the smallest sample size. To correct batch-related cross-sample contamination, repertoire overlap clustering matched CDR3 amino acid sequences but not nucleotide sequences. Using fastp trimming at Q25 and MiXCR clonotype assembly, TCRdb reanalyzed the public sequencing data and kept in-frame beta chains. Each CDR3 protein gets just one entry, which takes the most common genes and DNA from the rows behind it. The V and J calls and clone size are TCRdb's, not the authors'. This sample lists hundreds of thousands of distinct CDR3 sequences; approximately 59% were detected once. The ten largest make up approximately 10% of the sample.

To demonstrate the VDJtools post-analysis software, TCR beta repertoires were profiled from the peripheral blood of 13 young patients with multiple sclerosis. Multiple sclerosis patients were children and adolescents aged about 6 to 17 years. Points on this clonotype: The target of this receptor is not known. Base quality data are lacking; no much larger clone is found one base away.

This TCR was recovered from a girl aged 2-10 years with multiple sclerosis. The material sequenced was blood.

The nucleotide sequence reads TGTGCCAGCAGCTTAGGGACTAACTACAATGAGCAGTTCTTC. The encoded protein is CASSLGTNYNEQFF. This receptor chain uses TRBV7-9 and TRBJ2-1; TRBD2 is a possible D gene, resting on 6 matching bases. The germline V gene (reference sequence) supplies CDR1 SEHNR and CDR2 FQNEAQ. The CDR3, from cysteine to phenylalanine, totals 14 residues. The sequence is cut down to CDR3 DNA, 42 bases in frame from base 1. V was cut back by 1 base and J by 3 bases, leaving a gap of 7 bases between them.